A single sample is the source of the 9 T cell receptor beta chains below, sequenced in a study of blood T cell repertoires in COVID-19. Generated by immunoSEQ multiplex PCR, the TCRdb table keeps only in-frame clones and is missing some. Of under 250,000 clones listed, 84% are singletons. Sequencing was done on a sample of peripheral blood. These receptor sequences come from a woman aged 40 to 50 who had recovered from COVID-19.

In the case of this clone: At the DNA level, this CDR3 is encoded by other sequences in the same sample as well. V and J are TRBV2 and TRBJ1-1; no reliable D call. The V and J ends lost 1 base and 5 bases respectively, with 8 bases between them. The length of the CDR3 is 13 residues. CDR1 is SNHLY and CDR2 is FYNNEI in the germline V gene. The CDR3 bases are TGTGCCAGCAGTGAAGGCCCGGGTACTGAAGCTTTCTTT. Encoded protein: CASSEGPGTEAFF.

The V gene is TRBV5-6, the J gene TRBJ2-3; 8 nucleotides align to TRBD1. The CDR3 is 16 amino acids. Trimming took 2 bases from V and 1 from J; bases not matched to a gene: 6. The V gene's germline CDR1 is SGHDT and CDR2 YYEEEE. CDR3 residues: CASSFFSGQGTDTQYF. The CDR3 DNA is TGTGCCAGCAGCTTTTTCTCGGGACAGGGCACAGATACGCAGTATTTT.

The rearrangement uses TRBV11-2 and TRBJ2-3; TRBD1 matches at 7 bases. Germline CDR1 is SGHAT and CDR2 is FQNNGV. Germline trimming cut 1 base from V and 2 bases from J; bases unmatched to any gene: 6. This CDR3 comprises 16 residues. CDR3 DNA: TGTGCCAGCAGCTTAGGGTATAGGGGGCTCACAGATACGCAGTATTTT. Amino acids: CASSLGYRGLTDTQYF.

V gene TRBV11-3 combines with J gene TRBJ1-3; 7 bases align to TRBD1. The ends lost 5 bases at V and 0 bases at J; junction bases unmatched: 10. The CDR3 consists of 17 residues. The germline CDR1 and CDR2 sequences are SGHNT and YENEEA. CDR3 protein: CASSPWDREISGNTIYF. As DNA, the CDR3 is TGTGCCAGCAGCCCCTGGGACAGAGAAATCTCTGGAAACACCATATATTTT.

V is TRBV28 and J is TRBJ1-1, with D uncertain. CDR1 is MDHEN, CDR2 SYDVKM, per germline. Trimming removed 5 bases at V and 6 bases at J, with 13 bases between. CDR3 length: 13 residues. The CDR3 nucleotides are TGTGCCAGCAGTGCGCCCCCTTACCCTGAAGCTTTCTTT. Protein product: CASSAPPYPEAFF.

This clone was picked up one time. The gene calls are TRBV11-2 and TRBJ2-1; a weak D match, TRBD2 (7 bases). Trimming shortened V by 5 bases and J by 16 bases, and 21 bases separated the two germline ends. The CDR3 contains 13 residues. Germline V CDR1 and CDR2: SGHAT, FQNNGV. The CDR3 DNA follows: TGTGCCAGCAGCCTGAACGAGGGGGGGGCCTCCTTCTTC. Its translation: CASSLNEGGASFF.

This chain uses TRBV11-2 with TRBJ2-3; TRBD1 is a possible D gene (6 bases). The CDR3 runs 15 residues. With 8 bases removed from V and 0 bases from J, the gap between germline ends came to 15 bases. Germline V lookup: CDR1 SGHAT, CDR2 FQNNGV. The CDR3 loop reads CASGQQSLSTDTQYF. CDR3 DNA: TGTGCCAGCGGACAGCAAAGCCTTAGCACAGATACGCAGTATTTT. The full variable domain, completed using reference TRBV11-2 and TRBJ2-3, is EAGVAQSPRYKIIEKRQSVAFWCNPISGHATLYWYQQILGQGPKLLIQFQNNGVVDDSQLPKDRFSAERLKGVDSTLKIQPAKLEDSAVYLCASGQQSLSTDTQYFGPGTRLTVL.

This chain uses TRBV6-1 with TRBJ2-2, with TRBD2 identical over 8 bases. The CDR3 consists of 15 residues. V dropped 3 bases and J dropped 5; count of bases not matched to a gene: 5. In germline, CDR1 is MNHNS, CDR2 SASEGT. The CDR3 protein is CASSDGRGYTGELFF. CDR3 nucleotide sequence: TGTGCCAGCAGTGACGGGAGGGGCTATACCGGGGAGCTGTTTTTT.

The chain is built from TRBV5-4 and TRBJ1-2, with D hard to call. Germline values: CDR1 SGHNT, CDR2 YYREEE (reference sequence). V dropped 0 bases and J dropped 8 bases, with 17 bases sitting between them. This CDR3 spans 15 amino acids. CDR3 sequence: CASSLAMSTDKGYTF. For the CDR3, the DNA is TGTGCCAGCAGCTTGGCTATGTCAACCGATAAAGGCTACACCTTC.